This TCR beta chain was documented in a study of CD8 T cells in ankylosing spondylitis. Whole-study findings and limits: Reactive arthritis synovial fluid and blood were previously reported to contain some motif variants. Seemingly distinctive of ankylosing spondylitis blood was a TCR beta motif formed by eight highly homologous variants. Disease-linked clones bore a CD8+ phenotype, appearing relatively rarely in peripheral blood.

This CDR3 region has 16 residues. Germline values: CDR1 SGHDN, CDR2 FVKESK. With 1 base removed from V and 0 bases from J, the gap between germline ends came to 12 bases. TCRdb used MiXCR to reprocess the 5' RACE reads, holding one entry per CDR3 protein. Of 800,000 to 900,000 distinct CDR3 sequences in the sample, around 11% were seen once. About this clonotype: Antigen unknown.

The receptor was isolated from a male donor with ankylosing spondylitis. Source material: blood, either unsorted or a sorted T cell fraction (not recorded which). The rearrangement uses TRBV14 and TRBJ2-5; D is unclear. CDR3 loop: CASSQGVGEYQETQYF. As DNA, the CDR3 is TGTGCCAGCAGCCAAGGGGTTGGCGAGTACCAAGAGACCCAGTACTTC.